The T cell receptor (beta chain) described here comes from a study of neoadjuvant anti-PD-1 for oral cavity cancer. These oral cavity squamous cell carcinomas were HPV-negative and locally advanced. The data were produced by immunoSEQ multiplex PCR, yet TCRdb's version contains in-frame clones alone and is incomplete. The sample carries around 8,200 clones, around half recorded once. The clonotype was recovered from a person between 40 and 79 years old with oral cavity squamous cell carcinoma. The sample consisted of tumor tissue, taken before nivolumab (anti-PD-1) treatment.

The CDR3 nucleotides are TGTGCCAGTAGTATGAAGCGGGATCCCTCCTACGAGCAGTACTTC. Its translation is CASSMKRDPSYEQYF. The chain has TRBV19 and TRBJ2-7; TRBD2 agrees at 7 bases. The V gene end was trimmed by 3 bases and the J gene end by 0 bases; junction bases not matched to a gene: 5. CDR1 and CDR2 (germline): LNHDA, SQIVND (reference sequence). The CDR3 spans 15 residues.